This T cell receptor (beta chain) was documented in a study of T cells in Graves' hyperthyroidism and ophthalmopathy. Germline CDR1 and CDR2: MNHNS and SASEGT. V shed 1 base and J shed 3 bases, with 19 bases lying between them. The CDR3 is made up of 17 amino acids. The CDR3 regions of TCR beta were amplified from RNA transcripts. During a first-round RT-PCR of the TCR CDR3, the HTBI primer set was used. TCRdb re-analysed the multiplex PCR reads in MiXCR, keeping a single row per CDR3 protein. The sample consists of fewer than 450,000 distinct CDR3 sequences, approximately 18% of them appearing once. In its sample, this clonotype was seen a few times. Its antigen is currently unknown. Study results and limitations: Stable hyperthyroidism and ophthalmopathy were separated using 13 V-J signatures.

The study excluded patients with uncontrolled infection, other autoimmune disease, pregnancy or lactation. Fresh peripheral blood, under 13 ml, yielded the PBMCs. The sequence derives from a woman between 25 and 40 years old with Graves' hyperthyroidism that later progressed to Graves' ophthalmopathy. The chain couples TRBV6-1 to TRBJ2-7; tentatively, D is TRBD1 or TRBD2 (5 bases each). Sample: blood. The CDR3 is CASSEGQQPGWDYEQYF. CDR3 in DNA: TGTGCCAGCAGTGAAGGACAGCAACCGGGGTGGGACTACGAGCAGTACTTC.